The 19 T cell receptor beta chains in this list originate from one sample, sequenced in a study of OX40 agonist ivuxolimab in advanced cancers. Some clones are missing from TCRdb's copy, which holds only in-frame ones; the method was immunoSEQ multiplex PCR. This table holds fewer than 40,000 clones, about 86% found once. The source was CD4+ or CD8+ T cells sorted from blood, collected in a trial of the OX40 agonist ivuxolimab. The receptors were gathered from an adult with an advanced solid tumor such as melanoma, head and neck, liver or kidney cancer.

In its sample, this clone was seen a few times. V is TRBV14 and J is TRBJ2-3; D not resolved. Looked up from germline, CDR1 is SGHDN and CDR2 is FVKESK. The CDR3 length is 12 residues. Between the trimmed V and J ends, which lost 4 bases and 2 bases, there was a span of 4 bases. The CDR3 sequence: CASSRHTDTQYF. The CDR3 DNA follows: TGTGCCAGCAGCCGACACACAGATACGCAGTATTTT.

This clone was seen a single time. The gene calls are TRBV28 and TRBJ1-3; D might be TRBD1 (6 bases). Germline V gene data show CDR1 as MDHEN and CDR2 as SYDVKM. The CDR3 length is 14 residues. The V gene lost 2 bases and the J gene lost 5 bases, with 10 bases spanning the gap. The CDR3 loop is CASSLRQGRNTIYF. CDR3 bases: TGTGCCAGCAGTTTAAGGCAGGGGAGAAACACCATATATTTT.

J is TRBJ1-2 and V is TRBV30; maybe TRBD1 (5 bases). This CDR3 has 12 amino acids. The V gene's germline CDR1 is GTSNPN and CDR2 SVGIG (reference sequence). With 2 bases removed from V and 5 bases from J, the gap between germline ends came to 9 bases. CDR3 loop: CAWSYRSYGYTF. As DNA, the CDR3 is TGTGCCTGGAGTTACAGGTCGTATGGCTACACCTTC.

CDR3 region: CASSLEPTGASGYTF. CDR3 coding DNA: TGCGCCAGCAGCTTGGAGCCGACAGGGGCGAGCGGCTACACCTTC. V and J are TRBV5-1 and TRBJ1-2; TRBD1 matches 8 bases. Looked up from germline, CDR1 is SGHRS and CDR2 is YFSETQ. The CDR3 runs 15 residues. The V segment lost 0 bases and the J segment 8 bases; nucleotides outside the gene matches: 9.

The chain combines TRBV7-9 with TRBJ2-7; 7 nucleotides agree with TRBD1. The CDR3 runs to 17 residues. Trimming cost V 6 bases and J 2 bases; bases outside gene matches: 16. The germline V gene encodes CDR1 SEHNR and CDR2 FQNEAQ (reference sequence). Written as DNA, the CDR3 is TGTGCCAGCAGTTTTTATACCGGGACAGCGGTCCCCTACGAGCAGTACTTC. Its protein product is CASSFYTGTAVPYEQYF.

The chain links TRBV11-3 to TRBJ2-7; 11 positions match TRBD1. The CDR3 totals 15 residues. With V trimmed by 4 bases and J by 3 bases, 5 bases remained unmatched. CDR1 and CDR2 (germline): SGHNT, YENEEA. DNA of the CDR3: TGTGCCAGCAGCTACCGGGACAGGGGGGACTACGAGCAGTACTTC. Its protein is CASSYRDRGDYEQYF.

The CDR3 DNA reads TGTGCCAGCACCTGGGGACTAGCGGGTGACTACGAGCAGTACTTC. It encodes CASTWGLAGDYEQYF. The V call is TRBV7-2, the J call TRBJ2-7; 12 bases agree with TRBD2. The CDR3 runs 15 residues. Germline V gene lookup returns CDR1 SGHTA and CDR2 FQGNSA. V lost 7 bases and J lost 3; bases outside the gene matches: 7.

The chain uses TRBV7-2 and TRBJ1-3, with D unclear. This CDR3 spans 14 amino acids. V dropped 1 base and J dropped 2 bases, with 6 bases sitting between them. CDR1 SGHTA and CDR2 FQGNSA come from the germline V gene. The CDR3 bases are TGTGCCAGCAGCTTAGAGGCACCTGGAAACACCATATATTTT. Translation: CASSLEAPGNTIYF.

The table lists this clone with a count of one. The chain couples TRBV19 to TRBJ1-5; 7 positions agree with TRBD1. CDR3 size: 15 residues. Germline loops: CDR1 LNHDA, CDR2 SQIVND (reference sequence). Trimming cost V 2 bases and J 3 bases; bases outside gene matches: 4. The CDR3 protein is CASSINRGTNQPQHF. CDR3 DNA: TGTGCCAGTAGTATAAACAGGGGTACCAATCAGCCCCAGCATTTT.

Judged by abundance, this clone is medium-sized. The CDR3 DNA reads TGTGCCATCAGGGAAAGTGCCGGGGAGCTGTTTTTT. Its translation is CAIRESAGELFF. V is TRBV10-3 and J is TRBJ2-2; D gene uncertain. Germline V CDR1 and CDR2: ENHRY, SYGVKD. V dropped 6 bases and J dropped 6 bases, with 8 bases sitting between them. There are 12 residues in the CDR3.

The rearrangement joins TRBV28 to TRBJ1-3, with D possibly being TRBD1 (5 bases). CDR1 and CDR2 from the germline V gene are MDHEN and SYDVKM. Trimming shortened V by 6 bases and J by 4 bases, and 19 bases separated the two germline ends. The CDR3 is 16 amino acids. This CDR3 is CASRRGLGATGNTIYF. The CDR3 coding sequence is TGTGCCAGCAGGAGGGGACTCGGGGCCACCGGAAACACCATATATTTT.

This clone appeared a single time. This chain connects TRBV27 to TRBJ1-1; D is ambiguous. CDR3 length: 13 residues. V dropped 4 bases and J dropped 5 bases, with 11 bases sitting between them. From germline, CDR1 is MNHEY and CDR2 SMNVEV (reference sequence). This CDR3 reads CASSWARGTEAFF. The CDR3 coding sequence is TGTGCCAGCAGTTGGGCTCGGGGAACTGAAGCTTTCTTT.

The CDR3 loop is CASSSTGQNTEAFF. The DNA of the CDR3 is TGCGCCAGCAGCTCGACGGGACAGAACACTGAAGCTTTCTTT. The gene calls are TRBV5-1 and TRBJ1-1; TRBD1 is a possible D gene (6 bases). Trimming removed 3 bases from V and 1 base from J, with 10 bases in between. Per germline, CDR1 SGHRS and CDR2 YFSETQ. This CDR3 contains 14 residues.

This clone was seen more than once but under ten times. V is TRBV28 and J is TRBJ1-2; 9 nucleotides line up with TRBD1. With 5 bases clipped from V and 8 bases from J, the junction kept 9 bases outside the gene matches. This CDR3 has 14 residues. The germline gives CDR1 MDHEN, CDR2 SYDVKM. The CDR3 protein is CASSLTQGAGGYTF. The CDR3 region has the DNA TGTGCCAGCAGTCTAACACAGGGGGCGGGAGGCTACACCTTC.

This chain links TRBV6-5 with TRBJ2-7; D gene ambiguous. Trimming took off 5 bases at V and 0 bases at J, with 14 bases between the two ends. This CDR3 has 15 amino acids. Germline assignment: CDR1 MNHEY and CDR2 SVGAGI. The CDR3 bases are TGTGCCAGCAGTCGTAGGACCGAAACCTCCTACGAGCAGTACTTC. Its protein is CASSRRTETSYEQYF.

The chain links TRBV7-2 to TRBJ2-3; D is ambiguous. The germline V gene has CDR1 SGHTA and CDR2 FQGNSA. The V end was cut by 1 base, the J end by 6 bases, with 2 bases between. This CDR3 spans 11 amino acids. CDR3 bases: TGTGCCAGCAGCTTAGTGGATACGCAGTATTTT. Translating it yields CASSLVDTQYF. The full variable domain, completed using reference TRBV7-2 and TRBJ2-3, is GAGVSQSPSNKVTEKGKDVELRCDPISGHTALYWYRQSLGQGLEFLIYFQGNSAPDKSGLPSDRFSAERTGGSVSTLTIQRTQQEDSAVYLCASSLVDTQYFGPGTRLTVL.

The V gene is TRBV11-2, the J gene TRBJ1-2, with D tentatively TRBD1 (6 bases). The CDR3 is 15 residues long. Germline CDR1 SGHAT, CDR2 FQNNGV. V was shortened by 2 bases and J by 7 bases, with 17 bases between the two germline ends. Written as DNA, the CDR3 is TGTGCCAGCAGCTTATTGGTTACAGGGAGGAGTGGCTACACCTTC. Its protein product is CASSLLVTGRSGYTF.

Comments on this clone: The identical CDR3 is also encoded by other nucleotide sequences in the sample. This chain joins TRBV11-2 and TRBJ2-7; D is possibly TRBD1 (6 bases). The CDR3 contains 15 residues. Trimming pared 3 bases from V and 5 bases from J, leaving 17 bases between. Germline lookup yields CDR1 SGHAT and CDR2 FQNNGV. CDR3 region: CASSFRGLGADEQYF. The DNA for the CDR3 is TGTGCCAGCAGCTTTAGAGGCCTGGGGGCGGACGAGCAGTACTTC.

This clone was observed a few times. The V gene is TRBV7-2, the J gene TRBJ2-3; D gene ambiguous. Trimming removed 4 bases at V and 2 bases at J, with 10 bases between. The CDR3 extends over 14 amino acids. Germline assignment: CDR1 SGHTA and CDR2 FQGNSA. The CDR3 reads CASSSKQNTDTQYF. Here the CDR3 DNA reads TGTGCCAGCAGCTCGAAGCAGAACACAGATACGCAGTATTTT.